The sample holds many counts of the clone carrying this T cell receptor (beta chain). This record belongs to a study of T cells after posttransplantation cyclophosphamide. This table comes from immunoSEQ multiplex PCR, and its TCRdb copy is limited to in-frame clones, with some not included. This sample has about 33,000 clones, each found more than once. Source material: PBMCs. The receptor comes from a woman aged 25 to 39 in good health and a related stem cell transplant donor.

Here the CDR3 DNA reads TGCGCCAGCCGGGTAGCGGGAGGGGTTAGGGATGAAGCTTTCTTT. This gives the protein CASRVAGGVRDEAFF. The J gene is TRBJ1-1, the V gene TRBV5-1; possible D gene TRBD1, 5 bases. The V and J ends lost 7 bases and 7 bases respectively, with 23 bases between them. Germline lookup yields CDR1 SGHRS and CDR2 YFSETQ. There are 15 residues in the CDR3.